This entry describes one T cell receptor (beta chain). Antigen: not known. This sample is part of a study of cytomegalovirus exposure and HLA in healthy donors. Overall study results and limits: One variant, a missense change in DCLRE1C, was linked in a later analysis to TCR beta V- and J-gene trimming.

This CDR3 is 15 amino acids long. Germline values: CDR1 SGHRS, CDR2 YFSETQ. The V segment lost 4 bases and the J segment 3 bases; nucleotides outside the gene matches: 10. Amplification used 60 Vbeta primers and 13 Jbeta primers. Using immunoSEQ multiplex PCR, the repertoire was profiled, and TCRdb retains in-frame clones only, with some absent. The table includes 180,000 or so clones, around 77% detected once. Sequenced input: PBMCs. This TCR derives from a female donor in good health and CMV-seronegative. The V call is TRBV5-1, the J call TRBJ2-7; 7 positions agree with TRBD2. The CDR3 region is CASSGGDDLNYEQYF. The CDR3 coding sequence is TGCGCCAGCAGCGGGGGGGATGACTTGAACTACGAGCAGTACTTC. Looking up the rest from reference TRBV5-1 and TRBJ2-7 gives the full variable domain: KAGVTQTPRYLIKTRGQQVTLSCSPISGHRSVSWYQQTPGQGLQFLFEYFSETQRNKGNFPGRFSGRQFSNSRSEMNVSTLELGDSALYLCASSGGDDLNYEQYFGPGTRLTVT.